Below, 31 T cell receptor beta chains from the same sample are listed, as sequenced in a study of blood T cell repertoires in COVID-19. Measured with immunoSEQ multiplex PCR; TCRdb has only the in-frame clones, and not every one. Of approximately 150,000 clones in the sample, 79% were seen once. The sequenced material came from peripheral blood. The receptors here all came from a woman in her sixties with COVID-19, enrolled during active disease.

The V and J genes are TRBV19 and TRBJ2-3; perhaps TRBD1 as D (6 bases). Germline V gene sequence: CDR1 LNHDA, CDR2 SQIVND (reference sequence). CDR3 length: 13 residues. V lost 6 bases, J lost 4 bases, and 11 bases lay in between. CDR3 sequence (DNA): TGTGCCAGTAGAGGCAGGGGAGCAGATACGCAGTATTTT. As protein: CASRGRGADTQYF.

The CDR3 reads CASSPGAGNTEAFF. CDR3 sequence (DNA): TGTGCCAGCTCACCAGGCGCGGGGAACACTGAAGCTTTCTTT. The chain uses TRBV18 and TRBJ1-1, with D unresolved. The germline V gene encodes CDR1 KGHSH and CDR2 LQKENI. CDR3 length: 14 amino acids. Trimming removed 2 bases at V and 1 base at J, with 8 bases between. The complete variable domain, with remaining parts taken from reference TRBV18 and TRBJ1-1, reads NAGVMQNPRHLVRRRGQEARLRCSPMKGHSHVYWYRQLPEEGLKFMVYLQKENIIDESGMPKERFSAEFPKEGPSILRIQQVVRGDSAAYFCASSPGAGNTEAFFGQGTRLTVV.

The chain carries TRBV5-3 and TRBJ1-5; TRBD1 aligns across 10 bases. TRBV5-3 is labeled an ORF, and its function is uncertain. The CDR3 totals 18 residues. The V and J ends lost 0 bases and 3 bases, in that order; junction bases with no gene match: 9. In DNA, the CDR3 is TGTGCCAGAAGCTTGGGCCCAGGGACAGGGGCTCTCAATCAGCCCCAGCATTTT. Amino acids: CARSLGPGTGALNQPQHF.

The genes are TRBV19 and TRBJ1-1; D not certain. The CDR3 length is 13 residues. Trimming took off 6 bases at V and 1 base at J, with 9 bases between the two ends. Germline V gives CDR1 LNHDA, CDR2 SQIVND (reference sequence). The DNA of the CDR3 is TGTGCCAGTAGCCTGAGACAGAACACTGAAGCTTTCTTT. Translated: CASSLRQNTEAFF.

Comments on this clone: Additional DNA sequences in this sample encode the identical CDR3. The chain is built from TRBV5-4 and TRBJ1-6; D unresolved. Germline-derived CDR1 and CDR2 are SGHNT and YYREEE (reference sequence). The germline V and J ends were trimmed by 0 bases and 7 bases, with 8 bases remaining between them. The CDR3 runs 14 residues. As DNA, the CDR3 is TGTGCCAGCAGCTTGGAGCAACTAAATTCACCCCTCCACTTT. Protein sequence: CASSLEQLNSPLHF.

In this sample, this clone turned up a few times. This chain uses TRBV27 with TRBJ2-7, with D possibly TRBD1 on 6 matching bases. Per germline, CDR1 MNHEY and CDR2 SMNVEV (reference sequence). CDR3 size: 17 residues. V was cut by 7 bases and J by 1 base, with 23 bases left in between. CDR3 in DNA: TGTGCCAGCACATTATATCGGGACACCGGTTTTTCCTACGAGCAGTACTTC. Translating it yields CASTLYRDTGFSYEQYF.

The chain recombines TRBV6-5 with TRBJ1-2; a possible D gene is TRBD1 (5 bases). Germline CDR1 reads MNHEY; CDR2 reads SVGAGI. V was trimmed by 7 bases and J by 4 bases, leaving 16 bases between them. The CDR3 is 14 residues long. The CDR3, as DNA: TGTGCCAGCACCGCGGGGGGTCAATCCTATGGCTACACCTTC. It translates to CASTAGGQSYGYTF.

V and J are TRBV5-1 and TRBJ2-1, with D maybe TRBD2 (6 bases). Trimming took off 0 bases at V and 3 bases at J, with 10 bases between the two ends. The CDR3 contains 15 residues. Per the germline V gene, CDR1 is SGHRS and CDR2 is YFSETQ. The CDR3 is CASSLAGVIYNEQFF. In DNA form, the CDR3 reads TGCGCCAGCAGCTTGGCGGGGGTAATCTACAATGAGCAGTTCTTC.

The rearrangement links TRBV19 to TRBJ2-5, with TRBD1 matching 7 bases. In germline, CDR1 is LNHDA, CDR2 SQIVND (reference sequence). V shed 5 bases, J shed 6 bases, and the junction held 9 bases outside the gene matches. The CDR3 is 14 residues long. CDR3 in amino acids: CASSSRNRGKTQYF. CDR3 sequence (DNA): TGTGCCAGTAGTTCCCGCAACAGGGGAAAGACCCAGTACTTC.

This chain uses TRBV11-3 with TRBJ2-1; D not resolved. Germline CDR1 SGHNT, CDR2 YENEEA. V lost 2 bases and J lost 9, with 8 bases in between. This CDR3 has 12 residues. The CDR3 loop reads CASSLTATEQFF. CDR3 nucleotides: TGTGCCAGCAGCTTAACTGCCACTGAGCAGTTCTTC. Variable domain in full (rest from reference TRBV11-3 and TRBJ2-1): EAGVVQSPRYKIIEKKQPVAFWCNPISGHNTLYWYLQNLGQGPELLIRYENEEAVDDSQLPKDRFSAERLKGVDSTLKIQPAELGDSAVYLCASSLTATEQFFGPGTRLTVL.

The chain joins TRBV5-4 to TRBJ2-7; 7 nucleotides line up with TRBD2. Germline V gene lookup returns CDR1 SGHNT and CDR2 YYREEE (reference sequence). This CDR3 is 13 amino acids long. The junction had 5 bases not matched to a gene; V was cut back by 5 bases and J by 3 bases. The CDR3 DNA is TGTGCCAGCAGTATTTCGGGGGGCTACGAGCAGTACTTC. Translation: CASSISGGYEQYF. The full variable domain, rest sourced from reference TRBV5-4 and TRBJ2-7, is ETGVTQSPTHLIKTRGQQVTLRCSSQSGHNTVSWYQQALGQGPQFIFQYYREEENGRGNFPPRFSGLQFPNYSSELNVNALELDDSALYLCASSISGGYEQYFGPGTRLTVT.

V and J are TRBV3-1 (or the pseudogene TRBV3-2) and TRBJ1-2; D perhaps matches TRBD1 (5 bases). V was clipped by 6 bases and J by 3 bases, with 17 bases between them. The CDR3 spans 15 residues. CDR1 and CDR2 (germline): LGHDT, YNNKEL (reference sequence). The chain's CDR3 is CASSKDFGGDYGYTF. CDR3 sequence (DNA): TGTGCCAGCAGTAAAGACTTCGGAGGGGACTATGGCTACACCTTC.

The chain has TRBV7-2 and TRBJ1-6; D unclear. This CDR3 spans 15 amino acids. Deletions cut 1 base from V and 10 bases from J, with 14 bases between. Germline CDR1 reads SGHTA; CDR2 reads FQGNSA. The CDR3 region is CASSLVPQAGSPLHF. As DNA, the CDR3 is TGTGCCAGCAGCTTAGTCCCCCAGGCGGGGTCACCCCTCCACTTT.

The chain uses TRBV28 and TRBJ2-7; the D is unclear. The length of the CDR3 is 13 residues. V dropped 2 bases and J dropped 0 bases, with 5 bases sitting between them. Germline-derived CDR1 and CDR2 are MDHEN and SYDVKM. Written as DNA, the CDR3 is TGTGCCAGCAGTTTACCCAGCTCCTACGAGCAGTACGTC. It codes for CASSLPSSYEQYV.

V is TRBV15 and J is TRBJ2-1, with 7 bases fitting TRBD2. This CDR3 contains 15 residues. V gave up 3 bases and J gave up 6 bases; unmatched junction bases: 8. Germline assignment: CDR1 LNHNV and CDR2 YYDKDF (reference sequence). DNA for the CDR3: TGTGCCACCAGCAGGGTGGAGGGGAGGGTCAATGAGCAGTTCTTC. Its translation: CATSRVEGRVNEQFF.

CDR3 coding DNA: TGTGCCAGTAGTATAGGGACAGGGGACTTTAAGGCCCAGTACTTC. Protein product: CASSIGTGDFKAQYF. The genes are TRBV19 and TRBJ2-5; 9 nucleotides match TRBD1. V dropped 1 base and J dropped 9; count of bases not matched to a gene: 9. Germline assignment: CDR1 LNHDA and CDR2 SQIVND (reference sequence). The CDR3 totals 15 residues.

The gene calls are TRBV30 and TRBJ2-2, with D tentatively TRBD2 (5 bases). V gave up 5 bases and J gave up 3 bases, with 16 bases separating them. Germline CDR1 GTSNPN, CDR2 SVGIG (reference sequence). CDR3 length equals 15 residues. The CDR3 DNA follows: TGTGCCTGGGGCCAAGGCCTCGGGGACACCGGGGAGCTGTTTTTT. Amino acids: CAWGQGLGDTGELFF. The full variable domain, completed using reference TRBV30 and TRBJ2-2, is SQTIHQWPATLVQPVGSPLSLECTVEGTSNPNLYWYRQAAGRGLQLLFYSVGIGQISSEVPQNLSASRPQDRQFILSSKKLLLSDSGFYLCAWGQGLGDTGELFFGEGSRLTVL.

The chain carries TRBV7-9 and TRBJ2-5; 10 nucleotides agree with TRBD1. Trimming took 4 bases from V and 5 from J; bases not matched to a gene: 7. Looked up from germline, CDR1 is SEHNR and CDR2 is FQNEAQ (reference sequence). CDR3 size: 15 residues. CDR3 sequence reads: CASSSDRGEGETQYF. The CDR3 DNA reads as TGTGCCAGCAGCTCGGACAGGGGGGAGGGCGAGACCCAGTACTTC. Using reference TRBV7-9 and TRBJ2-5 for the parts outside the CDR3, the full variable domain is DTGVSQNPRHKITKRGQNVTFRCDPISEHNRLYWYRQTLGQGPEFLTYFQNEAQLEKSRLLSDRFSAERPKGSFSTLEIQRTEQGDSAMYLCASSSDRGEGETQYFGPGTRLLVL.

The chain links TRBV28 to TRBJ2-7, with 8 bases that match TRBD2. The V gene's germline CDR1 is MDHEN and CDR2 SYDVKM. Trimming took 6 bases from V and 3 from J; bases not matched to a gene: 16. The CDR3 runs 17 residues. The DNA for the CDR3 is TGTGCCAGCAGACCGTGGGGGGGAGAGCGGGAGAACTACGAGCAGTACTTC. Its translation: CASRPWGGERENYEQYF.

CDR3: CASSFTGEKLFF. In nucleotides, the CDR3 is TGTGCCAGCAGCTTTACGGGTGAAAAACTGTTTTTT. This chain uses TRBV7-9 with TRBJ1-4; D gene ambiguous. With 3 bases removed from V and 7 bases from J, the gap between germline ends came to 6 bases. Germline V gene lookup returns CDR1 SEHNR and CDR2 FQNEAQ (reference sequence). CDR3 length: 12 amino acids.

This clone was counted a few times. The chain is built from TRBV10-1 and TRBJ2-1; 14 nucleotides align to TRBD2. The CDR3 is 16 residues long. Germline V CDR1 and CDR2: WNHNN, SYGVQD (reference sequence). V shed 0 bases and J 7 bases; nucleotides not matched to a gene: 2. CDR3 region: CASSESRLAGGNEQFF. CDR3 nucleotides: TGCGCCAGCAGTGAGTCAAGACTAGCGGGGGGGAATGAGCAGTTCTTC.

This chain links TRBV11-1 with TRBJ1-2; 7 bases agree with TRBD1. There are 14 residues in the CDR3. The V and J ends lost 3 bases and 7 bases, in that order; junction bases with no gene match: 8. CDR1 and CDR2 from the germline V gene are SGHAT and FQDESV (reference sequence). For the CDR3, the DNA is TGTGCCAGCAGCTTGGGGACAGCCGGGGGTGGCTACACCTTC. This gives the protein CASSLGTAGGGYTF.

The rearrangement joins TRBV14 to TRBJ2-1; 7 bases map to TRBD2. CDR1 is SGHDN and CDR2 is FVKESK in the germline V gene. The CDR3 totals 18 residues. With 2 bases clipped from V and 3 bases from J, the junction kept 13 bases outside the gene matches. CDR3 in DNA: TGTGCCAGCAGCCAAAAATTGGCATTGGGGGGGAACTACAATGAGCAGTTCTTC. This sequence encodes CASSQKLALGGNYNEQFF. Using reference TRBV14 and TRBJ2-1 for the parts outside the CDR3, the full variable domain is EAGVTQFPSHSVIEKGQTVTLRCDPISGHDNLYWYRRVMGKEIKFLLHFVKESKQDESGMPNNRFLAERTGGTYSTLKVQPAELEDSGVYFCASSQKLALGGNYNEQFFGPGTRLTVL.

The chain combines TRBV7-3 with TRBJ1-3, with D possibly being TRBD1 (5 bases). V lost 1 base and J lost 8, with 18 bases in between. Germline V gene lookup returns CDR1 SGHTA and CDR2 FQGTGA. The length of the CDR3 is 16 residues. The DNA for the CDR3 is TGTGCCAGCAGCTTAAGGCGGCGGGACGTGAGGGACACCATATATTTT. Its translation is CASSLRRRDVRDTIYF.

This clone occurred a few times. The chain is built from TRBV6-6 and TRBJ1-5; D gene ambiguous. The CDR3 covers 15 residues. V was shortened by 2 bases and J by 0 bases, with 8 bases between the two germline ends. The germline gives CDR1 MNHNY, CDR2 SVGAGI (reference sequence). The CDR3 DNA reads TGTGCCAGCAGTTACCTGACAAATAGCAATCAGCCCCAGCATTTT. Encoded protein: CASSYLTNSNQPQHF.

The genes are TRBV5-1 and TRBJ2-2; 10 bases are a match to TRBD2. This CDR3 is 17 amino acids long. Germline CDR1 and CDR2: SGHRS and YFSETQ. The V gene end was trimmed by 3 bases and the J gene end by 8 bases; junction bases not matched to a gene: 13. The CDR3, as DNA: TGCGCCAGCAGCTCCCAGCTAGCGGGGGCACAGAGAGGGGAGCTGTTTTTT. It specifies CASSSQLAGAQRGELFF.

The gene calls are TRBV7-9 and TRBJ2-1; tentative D call: TRBD2 (6 bases). Germline V CDR1 and CDR2: SEHNR, FQNEAQ (reference sequence). V dropped 5 bases and J dropped 6 bases, with 17 bases sitting between them. The CDR3 extends over 15 amino acids. The CDR3, as DNA: TGTGCCAGCAGCCCGGACTACGCAATAGGCAATGAGCAGTTCTTC. Translating it yields CASSPDYAIGNEQFF.

The V gene is TRBV28, the J gene TRBJ2-7; 9 nucleotides line up with TRBD2. V gave up 6 bases and J gave up 4 bases; unmatched junction bases: 7. Germline loops: CDR1 MDHEN, CDR2 SYDVKM. This CDR3 comprises 14 residues. CDR3 residues: CASRGSGRTYEQYF. CDR3 DNA sequence: TGTGCCAGCAGGGGAAGCGGGAGGACTTACGAGCAGTACTTC.

Only a few counts were recorded for this clone. CDR3 nucleotide sequence: TGTGCCAGCAGCCCGGGGGCGGGGGGACACACTGAAGCTTTCTTT. This sequence encodes CASSPGAGGHTEAFF. The rearrangement uses TRBV7-6 and TRBJ1-1; TRBD1 is a possible D gene (6 bases). The CDR3 is 15 amino acids. Trimming stripped 5 bases from V and 3 bases from J, with 16 bases between. The V gene's germline CDR1 is SGHVS and CDR2 FNYEAQ.

The chain employs TRBV27 and TRBJ2-2; 8 positions agree with TRBD2. CDR1 MNHEY and CDR2 SMNVEV come from the germline V gene (reference sequence). The ends lost 7 bases at V and 4 bases at J; junction bases unmatched: 5. The CDR3 runs 14 residues. CDR3 amino acids: CASTLAGGTGELFF. CDR3 coding DNA: TGTGCCAGCACCCTGGCGGGGGGCACCGGGGAGCTGTTTTTT.

For the CDR3, the DNA is TGTGCCACACATCCAGCCACAGGAGGCAATCAGCCCCAGCATTTT. This encodes CATHPATGGNQPQHF. The rearrangement links TRBV10-3 to TRBJ1-5; D is perhaps TRBD1 (5 bases). This CDR3 comprises 15 residues. Between the trimmed V and J ends, which lost 10 bases and 2 bases, there was a span of 18 bases. Germline V lookup: CDR1 ENHRY, CDR2 SYGVKD.